Presented here are 4 T cell receptor beta chains from one specimen sequenced in a study of shared clonotypes between healthy human individuals. Profiled with immunoSEQ multiplex PCR; TCRdb holds only in-frame clones, not every one. Among roughly 1,500,000 clones, less than 99% were seen once, and the ten largest hold approximately 0.4%. The sequenced sample was naive CD4+ T cells sorted from blood. Subset indicated: CD45RA+ positively selected. The receptors were gathered from a man under 40 in good health.

The chain combines TRBV27 with TRBJ2-7, with D perhaps matching TRBD1 or TRBD2 (5 bases each). The CDR3 covers 15 residues. The germline gives CDR1 MNHEY, CDR2 SMNVEV (reference sequence). V was cut by 10 bases and J by 2 bases, with 21 bases left in between. The CDR3 protein is CATVPTPGRTYEQYF. CDR3 DNA: TGTGCCACGGTCCCCACACCGGGGCGGACCTACGAGCAGTACTTC.

CDR3: CASSFQLGANVLTF. The CDR3 DNA sequence: TGCGCCAGCAGCTTCCAATTGGGAGCCAACGTCCTGACTTTC. The chain employs TRBV5-1 and TRBJ2-6; no clear D. The CDR3 covers 14 residues. Germline V CDR1 and CDR2: SGHRS, YFSETQ. V lost 2 bases and J lost 7, with 10 bases in between.

In the case of this clone: This specimen includes other DNA sequences encoding the same CDR3. This sequence joins TRBV15 and TRBJ2-7; 10 bases are a match to TRBD2. The V gene's germline CDR1 is LNHNV and CDR2 YYDKDF (reference sequence). V trimming: 1 base; J trimming: 2 bases; junction bases outside the gene matches: 2. This CDR3 spans 15 amino acids. The CDR3 coding sequence is TGTGCCACCAGCAGAGGGACTAGCGGAACCTACGAGCAGTACTTC. It codes for CATSRGTSGTYEQYF.

The V gene is TRBV11-2, the J gene TRBJ2-7; 12 nucleotides agree with TRBD2. The germline gives CDR1 SGHAT, CDR2 FQNNGV. The trim removed 4 bases at V and 3 bases at J, leaving 4 bases unmatched. This CDR3 has 15 residues. The CDR3 nucleotides are TGTGCCAGCAGCTACACTAGCGGGAGGATCTACGAGCAGTACTTC. Protein sequence: CASSYTSGRIYEQYF. The entire variable domain, with the rest obtained from reference TRBV11-2 and TRBJ2-7, is as follows: EAGVAQSPRYKIIEKRQSVAFWCNPISGHATLYWYQQILGQGPKLLIQFQNNGVVDDSQLPKDRFSAERLKGVDSTLKIQPAKLEDSAVYLCASSYTSGRIYEQYFGPGTRLTVT.